This T cell receptor beta chain was retrieved from a study of blood T cell repertoires in COVID-19. Background on the study: The cDNA or gDNA used as material had been derived from T cells, B-cell-depleted T cells, or PBMCs.

Authors' analysis steps: Using reference gene primer amplification, nucleated cell counts were estimated. Sequenced by immunoSEQ multiplex PCR; TCRdb stores in-frame clones only, minus some. Clone size and the V and J calls come from that table; the DNA yielded D and trimming. This table holds more than 75,000 clones, roughly nine tenths found once. Germline CDR1 LGHDT, CDR2 YNNKEL (reference sequence). The CDR3 contains 16 residues. V shed 1 base, J shed 7 bases, and the junction held 7 bases outside the gene matches. Sequenced input: peripheral blood. The clonotype was recovered from a man over 45 with acute or convalescent COVID-19. The V call is TRBV3-1 (or the pseudogene TRBV3-2), the J call TRBJ2-1, with 10 bases aligning to TRBD2. The CDR3 spells CASSQALAGVGNEQFF. The CDR3 region has the DNA TGTGCCAGCAGCCAAGCCCTAGCGGGAGTGGGAAATGAGCAGTTCTTC.